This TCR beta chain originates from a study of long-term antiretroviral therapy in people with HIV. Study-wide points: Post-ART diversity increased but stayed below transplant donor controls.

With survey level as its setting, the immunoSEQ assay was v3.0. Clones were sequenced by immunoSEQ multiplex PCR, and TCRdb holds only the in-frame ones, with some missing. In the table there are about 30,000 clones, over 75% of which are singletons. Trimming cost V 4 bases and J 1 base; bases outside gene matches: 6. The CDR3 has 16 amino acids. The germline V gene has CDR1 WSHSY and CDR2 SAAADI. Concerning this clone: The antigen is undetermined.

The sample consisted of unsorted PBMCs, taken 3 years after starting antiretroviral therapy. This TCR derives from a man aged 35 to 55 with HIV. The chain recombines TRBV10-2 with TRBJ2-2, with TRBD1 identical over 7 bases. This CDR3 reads CASSGNRGMNTGELFF. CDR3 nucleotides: TGCGCCAGCAGTGGGAACAGGGGAATGAACACCGGGGAGCTGTTTTTT.